This T cell receptor beta chain was sequenced during a study of blood T cell repertoires in COVID-19. At the level of the study: PBMCs, B-cell-depleted T cells, or T cells provided the cDNA or gDNA that made up the material.

Germline assignment: CDR1 MDHEN and CDR2 SYDVKM. V lost 7 bases to trimming and J lost 3 bases; unmatched junction nucleotides: 10. This CDR3 region has 15 residues. Libraries were prepared by immunoSEQ multiplex PCR; TCRdb keeps only in-frame clonotypes and omits some of them. Counted here are fewer than 400,000 clones, 90% occurring once; the ten biggest clones make up roughly 2.9%. Patients of the Seattle cohort, enrolled during active infection, were followed longitudinally. Input material: peripheral blood. The rearrangement joins TRBV28 to TRBJ2-5; 8 bases match TRBD1. The sequence came from a woman in her thirties with COVID-19, enrolled during active disease. The DNA of the CDR3 is TGTGCCAGCACCCCAGGGGGCAGGGGAAAAGAGACCCAGTACTTC. As protein: CASTPGGRGKETQYF.